The clone carrying this T cell receptor beta chain was seen a few times. Its target is not known. These data come from a study of CD8+ T cells in alopecia areata. About the research overall: Treated patients received oral tofacitinib, 5 to 10 mg twice daily. People stayed on tofacitinib for 6 to 18 months, then stopped the drug for 6 months.

General study points: Normal scalp showed lower clonality than lesional scalp, especially alopecia totalis/universalis. Many of the expanded lesional clones endured in scalp and blood while on tofacitinib.

V gave up 0 bases and J gave up 7 bases, with 9 bases separating them. Germline-derived CDR1 and CDR2 are SEHNR and FQNEAQ (reference sequence). The CDR3 covers 13 residues. The treatment: oral pan-JAK inhibitor, 5-10 mg twice daily. RNA was isolated and reverse transcribed to cDNA, the sequencing template. Using immunoSEQ multiplex PCR, the repertoire was profiled, and TCRdb retains in-frame clones only, with some absent. The sample carries approximately 220,000 clones, approximately 38% recorded once. The specimen was CD4+ T cells sorted from blood, collected around week 30, from a patient treated with tofacitinib. The sequence derives from a human donor with alopecia areata. The V call is TRBV7-9, the J call TRBJ1-1; D remains ambiguous. The CDR3 coding sequence is TGTGCCAGCAGCTTAGCGCGCGGCAGTGAAGCTTTCTTT. It codes for CASSLARGSEAFF.